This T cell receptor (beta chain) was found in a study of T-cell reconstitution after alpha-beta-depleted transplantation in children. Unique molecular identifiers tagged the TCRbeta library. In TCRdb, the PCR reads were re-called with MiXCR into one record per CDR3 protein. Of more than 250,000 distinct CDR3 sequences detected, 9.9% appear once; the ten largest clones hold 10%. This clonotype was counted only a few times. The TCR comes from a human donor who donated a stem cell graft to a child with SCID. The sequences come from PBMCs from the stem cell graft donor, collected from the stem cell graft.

DNA of the CDR3: TGTGCCAGCAGCGTAGCTCATAGGGCAGCCTCAACATCCGGAGATACGCAGTATTTT. This gives the protein CASSVAHRAASTSGDTQYF. J is TRBJ2-3 and V is TRBV9; no definite D call. The germline V gene has CDR1 SGDLS and CDR2 YYNGEE. The CDR3 has 19 amino acids. The ends were cut back, 0 bases at V and 5 bases at J, with 25 bases in the middle.